The 15 T cell receptor beta chains listed next were all sequenced from one sample in a study of shared clonotypes between healthy human individuals. Generated by immunoSEQ multiplex PCR, the TCRdb table keeps only in-frame clones and is missing some. The sample lists some 580,000 clones; 98% were seen once. Naive CD8 populations comprised CD45RO-negative cells positively selected for CCR7, excluding terminally differentiated effector memory CD45RA+ cells. Sequencing was done on a sample of naive CD8+ T cells sorted from blood. The receptor source for this set is a man aged 30-40 years in good health.

This chain links TRBV5-1 with TRBJ1-2; 7 bases map to TRBD1. CDR3 length equals 15 residues. V gave up 4 bases and J gave up 4 bases; unmatched junction bases: 10. Germline V gene lookup returns CDR1 SGHRS and CDR2 YFSETQ. The CDR3 reads CASSTRDSRPYGYTF. For the CDR3, the DNA is TGCGCCAGCAGCACCCGGGACAGCCGCCCCTATGGCTACACCTTC.

This clone was found once. Sequence at one end of the junction differs from germline and may be a read error. V and J are TRBV4-1 and TRBJ2-3, with D maybe TRBD1 (6 bases). The CDR3 has 14 amino acids. Germline V gene sequence: CDR1 MGHRA, CDR2 YSYEKL. The CDR3 bases are TGCGCCAGCAGCGAAGACAGGCTCGCAGATACGCAGTATTTT. It is translated as CASSEDRLADTQYF.

This clone was recorded only once. The chain joins TRBV7-9 to TRBJ2-5; 11 positions agree with TRBD2. V gave up 5 bases and J gave up 3 bases; unmatched junction bases: 14. The CDR3 loop spans 18 amino acids. Germline CDR1 reads SEHNR; CDR2 reads FQNEAQ (reference sequence). The CDR3 DNA sequence: TGTGCCAGCAGCGAAACTAACCGACCTAGCGGGAGGAAAGAGACCCAGTACTTC. This encodes CASSETNRPSGRKETQYF.

The chain joins TRBV2 to TRBJ2-3, with a tentative D call TRBD2 (7 bases). The CDR3 is 15 residues long. The V and J ends lost 10 bases and 3 bases respectively, with 20 bases between them. From germline, CDR1 is SNHLY and CDR2 FYNNEI. CDR3 residues: CATRDTRLATDTQYF. The CDR3 bases are TGTGCCACCCGGGACACCAGACTAGCAACAGATACGCAGTATTTT.

The chain joins TRBV5-1 to TRBJ2-1; 8 nucleotides align to TRBD2. The CDR3 sequence is 15 residues long. Losses at the gene ends were 0 bases for V and 7 bases for J; bases not matched to a gene: 6. Germline CDR1 and CDR2: SGHRS and YFSETQ. The DNA of the CDR3 is TGCGCCAGCAGCTTGGGCAGCGGGAGCGCGAATGAGCAGTTCTTC. Its translation: CASSLGSGSANEQFF.

V and J are TRBV18 and TRBJ2-7; 9 nucleotides agree with TRBD2. The germline V gene encodes CDR1 KGHSH and CDR2 LQKENI. CDR3 length: 16 residues. V lost 2 bases to trimming and J lost 0 bases; unmatched junction nucleotides: 5. CDR3 in DNA: TGTGCCAGCTCACCATGGGGTAGCGGGAGCTCCTACGAGCAGTACTTC. Its protein product is CASSPWGSGSSYEQYF.

V and J are TRBV6-1 and TRBJ1-1; D gene uncertain. V shed 4 bases and J shed 0 bases, with 12 bases lying between them. CDR1 is MNHNS and CDR2 is SASEGT in the germline V gene. CDR3 length: 15 amino acids. The CDR3 DNA reads as TGTGCCAGCAGTGTCGGAAGAATCATGAACACTGAAGCTTTCTTT. It yields the protein CASSVGRIMNTEAFF.

This clone showed up just once. This chain connects TRBV7-8 to TRBJ2-1; weak D call: TRBD2 (5 bases). CDR1 SGHVS and CDR2 FQNEAQ come from the germline V gene. V lost 3 bases to trimming and J lost 4 bases, with 7 bases between them. The CDR3 has 13 amino acids. This chain's CDR3 is CASSLRAYNEQFF. The CDR3 DNA reads as TGTGCCAGCAGCTTGCGGGCTTACAATGAGCAGTTCTTC.

The V call is TRBV27, the J call TRBJ2-7; D is unclear. The CDR3 runs 12 residues. Trimming left V 2 bases short and J 6 bases short, with 8 bases between. Germline V gives CDR1 MNHEY, CDR2 SMNVEV (reference sequence). The chain's CDR3 is CASSLTGGEQYF. CDR3 coding DNA: TGTGCCAGCAGTTTAACGGGCGGCGAGCAGTACTTC.

The rearrangement uses TRBV27 and TRBJ1-1; D is perhaps TRBD1 (5 bases). CDR1 and CDR2 from the germline V gene are MNHEY and SMNVEV (reference sequence). This CDR3 region has 13 residues. With 3 bases removed from V and 3 bases from J, the gap between germline ends came to 8 bases. CDR3 in amino acids: CASSFGGYTEAFF. CDR3 bases: TGTGCCAGCAGTTTCGGGGGTTACACTGAAGCTTTCTTT.

The chain recombines TRBV5-5 with TRBJ2-5, with D possibly called TRBD1 or TRBD2 (5 bases each). V was trimmed by 2 bases and J by 1 base, leaving 18 bases between them. CDR3 length: 17 residues. Germline loops: CDR1 SGHKS, CDR2 YYEKEE (reference sequence). The CDR3 sequence: CASSLGTRLSSQETQYF. The CDR3 DNA sequence: TGTGCCAGCAGCTTAGGGACCCGGTTGAGCTCCCAAGAGACCCAGTACTTC.

The chain is built from TRBV5-6 and TRBJ1-2; D is perhaps TRBD1 (5 bases). This CDR3 spans 15 amino acids. Germline assignment: CDR1 SGHDT and CDR2 YYEEEE. Trimming took 6 bases from V and 4 from J, leaving 19 bases between them. The CDR3 DNA follows: TGTGCCAGCACCCCGAGGGACCTGTCGTCCTATGGCTACACCTTC. Translation gives CASTPRDLSSYGYTF.

The chain is built from TRBV7-2 and TRBJ2-1, with unresolved D. Germline CDR1 reads SGHTA; CDR2 reads FQGNSA. This CDR3 spans 17 amino acids. V was clipped by 0 bases and J by 0 bases, with 12 bases between them. The CDR3 bases are TGTGCCAGCAGCTTAGCAGTCCGGAAAAGCTCCTACAATGAGCAGTTCTTC. Protein product: CASSLAVRKSSYNEQFF.

This chain uses TRBV15 with TRBJ2-7; the D gene is possibly TRBD2 (6 bases). The V and J ends lost 1 base and 6 bases respectively, with 13 bases between them. CDR3 length equals 14 residues. Germline CDR1 reads LNHNV; CDR2 reads YYDKDF (reference sequence). The CDR3 region has the DNA TGTGCCACCAGCAGAGGACTAGACCTTGTCGAGCAGTACTTC. Translation gives CATSRGLDLVEQYF.

This clone was picked up one time. The V and J genes are TRBV5-4 and TRBJ2-1, with 9 nucleotides matching TRBD2. The germline V gene has CDR1 SGHNT and CDR2 YYREEE (reference sequence). The CDR3 length is 15 residues. V shed 0 bases, J shed 5 bases, and the junction held 3 bases outside the gene matches. DNA for the CDR3: TGTGCCAGCAGCTTGGTGGGACTAGCTGACAATGAGCAGTTCTTC. This encodes CASSLVGLADNEQFF.